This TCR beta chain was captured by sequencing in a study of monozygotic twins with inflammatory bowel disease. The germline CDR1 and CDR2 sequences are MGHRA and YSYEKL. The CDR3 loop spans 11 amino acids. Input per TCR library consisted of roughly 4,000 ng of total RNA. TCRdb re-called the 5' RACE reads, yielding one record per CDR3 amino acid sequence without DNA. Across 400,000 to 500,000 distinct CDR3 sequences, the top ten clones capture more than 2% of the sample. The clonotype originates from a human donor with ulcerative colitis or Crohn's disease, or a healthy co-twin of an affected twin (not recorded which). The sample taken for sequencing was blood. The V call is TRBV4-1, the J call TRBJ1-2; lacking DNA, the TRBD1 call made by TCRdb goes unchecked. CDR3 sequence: CASSTPGGYTF.